The 11 T cell receptor beta chains in this list originate from one sample, sequenced in a study of blood T cells in healthy people across ages. Then a second PCR, running roughly 7 to 11 cycles, was carried out with a sample-barcoded 5' primer and a J-beta primer mix. TCRdb redid the calling of the 5' RACE reads with MiXCR, one entry per CDR3 protein. This sample has 800,000 to 950,000 distinct CDR3 sequences, with 35% to 40% found just once. Sequenced: blood. These receptors were collected from a man younger than 35 in good health.

In its sample, this clonotype was seen once. The V call is TRBV15, the J call TRBJ2-1; D call uncertain. With 9 bases removed from V and 7 bases from J, the gap between germline ends came to 22 bases. Looked up from germline, CDR1 is LNHNV and CDR2 is YYDKDF (reference sequence). This CDR3 is built from 15 residues. The CDR3 spells CATGPRNSKNNEQFF. The CDR3 DNA reads TGTGCCACAGGCCCGCGGAACAGTAAGAATAATGAGCAGTTCTTC.

As concerns this clonotype: Sequence at one end of the junction differs from germline and may be a read error. J is TRBJ2-1 and V is TRBV3-1; 9 bases match TRBD1. CDR3 length: 17 amino acids. Germline CDR1 reads LGHDT; CDR2 reads YNNKEL (reference sequence). The chain's CDR3 is CASSQDGGQGVYNEQSF. CDR3 DNA: TGTGCCAGCAGCCAAGATGGGGGACAGGGCGTCTACAATGAGCAGTCCTTC.

This clonotype has a handful of counts. Here the CDR3 reads CASSETLNTEAFF. CDR3 bases: TGTGCCAGCAGTGAAACCTTGAACACTGAAGCTTTCTTT. V gene TRBV6-1 combines with J gene TRBJ1-1; D unresolved. Germline CDR1 is MNHNS and CDR2 is SASEGT. Trimming took 2 bases from V and 0 from J, leaving 4 bases between them. CDR3 length equals 13 residues.

This chain connects TRBV20-1 to TRBJ1-1; D is possibly TRBD1 (6 bases). CDR3 length: 12 residues. Germline assignment: CDR1 DFQATT and CDR2 SNEGSKA (reference sequence). With 3 bases removed from V and 8 bases from J, the gap between germline ends came to 13 bases. This CDR3 is CSARQNQGEAFF. CDR3 nucleotide sequence: TGCAGTGCTAGGCAAAATCAGGGGGAAGCTTTCTTT.

This clonotype was counted between two and nine times. The chain has TRBV13 and TRBJ2-3; the D is unclear. The CDR3 has 17 residues. The germline V gene has CDR1 PRHDT and CDR2 FYEKMQ (reference sequence). V shed 1 base and J shed 1 base, with 15 bases lying between them. The CDR3 sequence: CASSLVVTEIRTDTQYF. In DNA form, the CDR3 reads TGTGCCAGCAGCTTAGTTGTGACCGAGATTCGCACAGATACGCAGTATTTT.

V usage is TRBV5-6 and J usage is TRBJ2-7, with D unresolved. V was shortened by 6 bases and J by 3 bases, with 19 bases between the two germline ends. The germline V gene encodes CDR1 SGHDT and CDR2 YYEEEE. This CDR3 is 15 amino acids long. The CDR3: CASNSLNGPRYEQYF. The DNA of the CDR3 is TGTGCCAGCAACTCACTGAACGGACCGCGCTACGAGCAGTACTTC.

The rearrangement joins TRBV30 to TRBJ2-2; D is perhaps TRBD2 (5 bases). Trimming took off 7 bases at V and 5 bases at J, with 14 bases between the two ends. The germline V gene encodes CDR1 GTSNPN and CDR2 SVGIG (reference sequence). This CDR3 spans 13 amino acids. The CDR3 loop is CASSVTGTGELFF. DNA for the CDR3: TGTGCCTCCTCAGTAACGGGAACCGGGGAGCTGTTTTTT. The entire variable domain, with the rest obtained from reference TRBV30 and TRBJ2-2, is as follows: SQTIHQWPATLVQPVGSPLSLECTVEGTSNPNLYWYRQAAGRGLQLLFYSVGIGQISSEVPQNLSASRPQDRQFILSSKKLLLSDSGFYLCASSVTGTGELFFGEGSRLTVL.

The chain has TRBV25-1 and TRBJ2-3, with D unclear. Germline V gene lookup returns CDR1 MGHDK and CDR2 SYGVNS. Trimming removed 6 bases at V and 6 bases at J, with 13 bases between. The CDR3 is 13 amino acids. The CDR3 region has the DNA TGTGCCAGCAGCCGCCCACATATCGATACGCAGTATTTT. This translates into CASSRPHIDTQYF. The whole variable domain, filled in from reference TRBV25-1 and TRBJ2-3, reads EADIYQTPRYLVIGTGKKITLECSQTMGHDKMYWYQQDPGMELHLIHYSYGVNSTEKGDLSSESTVSRIRTEHFPLTLESARPSHTSQYLCASSRPHIDTQYFGPGTRLTVL.

This chain links TRBV29-1 with TRBJ2-7; 7 bases agree with TRBD1. The CDR3 is 14 amino acids. The germline CDR1 and CDR2 sequences are SQVTM and ANQGSEA. Unmatched junction bases numbered 16, after V lost 7 bases and J lost 7 bases. In DNA, the CDR3 is TGCAGCGCCGTAGACAGGGCCCTCTACAATGAGCAGTACTTC. Translation gives CSAVDRALYNEQYF.

The chain recombines TRBV2 with TRBJ2-7; 9 positions agree with TRBD1. The better agreement between TRBJ2-5 and the DNA end casts doubt on the J call. The CDR3 length is 14 residues. CDR1 and CDR2 (germline): SNHLY, FYNNEI. DNA for the CDR3: TGTGCCAGCAGAACTACAGGGGGCCAGGAGACCCAGTACTTC. Amino acids: CASRTTGGQETQYF.

V and J are TRBV20-1 and TRBJ2-1, with D possibly being TRBD2 (5 bases). Gene TRBJ2-7 matches the end of the DNA better, so the J call may be wrong. Looked up from germline, CDR1 is DFQATT and CDR2 is SNEGSKA (reference sequence). This CDR3 has 12 residues. The CDR3 sequence is CSAGEHYNEQYF. In DNA form, the CDR3 reads TGCAGTGCTGGGGAGCATTACAATGAGCAGTACTTC.